The clone carrying this T cell receptor beta chain was observed a few times. Antigen unknown. CDR3 length: 14 amino acids. V shed 5 bases, J shed 7 bases, and the junction held 8 bases outside the gene matches. The authors made TCR cDNA by 5'RACE template switching, adding a universal primer site and UMIs. One entry per CDR3 protein, called by TCRdb with MiXCR from the 5' RACE reads. Here the sample spans about 73,000 distinct CDR3 sequences, 7.5% to 9% being singletons. The data are from a study of T cells after yellow fever vaccination. Overall study results and limits: Some clonotypes, a small share, were shared between CD4 and CD8 compartments. Most clones from primary vaccination were detected again post-booster (about 95% CD4, roughly 90% CD8).

Sequenced here: CD8+ T cells sorted from PBMCs, sampled on the day of the yellow fever booster vaccination. The rearrangement joins TRBV12-3 or TRBV12-4 to TRBJ1-5, with TRBD1 matching 7 bases. This sequence was found in a man aged 30 to 39 who received the YFV17D yellow fever vaccine. As DNA, the CDR3 is TGTGCCAGCAGTATAACAGGGGCAGGCCAGCCCCAGCATTTT. Amino acids: CASSITGAGQPQHF.